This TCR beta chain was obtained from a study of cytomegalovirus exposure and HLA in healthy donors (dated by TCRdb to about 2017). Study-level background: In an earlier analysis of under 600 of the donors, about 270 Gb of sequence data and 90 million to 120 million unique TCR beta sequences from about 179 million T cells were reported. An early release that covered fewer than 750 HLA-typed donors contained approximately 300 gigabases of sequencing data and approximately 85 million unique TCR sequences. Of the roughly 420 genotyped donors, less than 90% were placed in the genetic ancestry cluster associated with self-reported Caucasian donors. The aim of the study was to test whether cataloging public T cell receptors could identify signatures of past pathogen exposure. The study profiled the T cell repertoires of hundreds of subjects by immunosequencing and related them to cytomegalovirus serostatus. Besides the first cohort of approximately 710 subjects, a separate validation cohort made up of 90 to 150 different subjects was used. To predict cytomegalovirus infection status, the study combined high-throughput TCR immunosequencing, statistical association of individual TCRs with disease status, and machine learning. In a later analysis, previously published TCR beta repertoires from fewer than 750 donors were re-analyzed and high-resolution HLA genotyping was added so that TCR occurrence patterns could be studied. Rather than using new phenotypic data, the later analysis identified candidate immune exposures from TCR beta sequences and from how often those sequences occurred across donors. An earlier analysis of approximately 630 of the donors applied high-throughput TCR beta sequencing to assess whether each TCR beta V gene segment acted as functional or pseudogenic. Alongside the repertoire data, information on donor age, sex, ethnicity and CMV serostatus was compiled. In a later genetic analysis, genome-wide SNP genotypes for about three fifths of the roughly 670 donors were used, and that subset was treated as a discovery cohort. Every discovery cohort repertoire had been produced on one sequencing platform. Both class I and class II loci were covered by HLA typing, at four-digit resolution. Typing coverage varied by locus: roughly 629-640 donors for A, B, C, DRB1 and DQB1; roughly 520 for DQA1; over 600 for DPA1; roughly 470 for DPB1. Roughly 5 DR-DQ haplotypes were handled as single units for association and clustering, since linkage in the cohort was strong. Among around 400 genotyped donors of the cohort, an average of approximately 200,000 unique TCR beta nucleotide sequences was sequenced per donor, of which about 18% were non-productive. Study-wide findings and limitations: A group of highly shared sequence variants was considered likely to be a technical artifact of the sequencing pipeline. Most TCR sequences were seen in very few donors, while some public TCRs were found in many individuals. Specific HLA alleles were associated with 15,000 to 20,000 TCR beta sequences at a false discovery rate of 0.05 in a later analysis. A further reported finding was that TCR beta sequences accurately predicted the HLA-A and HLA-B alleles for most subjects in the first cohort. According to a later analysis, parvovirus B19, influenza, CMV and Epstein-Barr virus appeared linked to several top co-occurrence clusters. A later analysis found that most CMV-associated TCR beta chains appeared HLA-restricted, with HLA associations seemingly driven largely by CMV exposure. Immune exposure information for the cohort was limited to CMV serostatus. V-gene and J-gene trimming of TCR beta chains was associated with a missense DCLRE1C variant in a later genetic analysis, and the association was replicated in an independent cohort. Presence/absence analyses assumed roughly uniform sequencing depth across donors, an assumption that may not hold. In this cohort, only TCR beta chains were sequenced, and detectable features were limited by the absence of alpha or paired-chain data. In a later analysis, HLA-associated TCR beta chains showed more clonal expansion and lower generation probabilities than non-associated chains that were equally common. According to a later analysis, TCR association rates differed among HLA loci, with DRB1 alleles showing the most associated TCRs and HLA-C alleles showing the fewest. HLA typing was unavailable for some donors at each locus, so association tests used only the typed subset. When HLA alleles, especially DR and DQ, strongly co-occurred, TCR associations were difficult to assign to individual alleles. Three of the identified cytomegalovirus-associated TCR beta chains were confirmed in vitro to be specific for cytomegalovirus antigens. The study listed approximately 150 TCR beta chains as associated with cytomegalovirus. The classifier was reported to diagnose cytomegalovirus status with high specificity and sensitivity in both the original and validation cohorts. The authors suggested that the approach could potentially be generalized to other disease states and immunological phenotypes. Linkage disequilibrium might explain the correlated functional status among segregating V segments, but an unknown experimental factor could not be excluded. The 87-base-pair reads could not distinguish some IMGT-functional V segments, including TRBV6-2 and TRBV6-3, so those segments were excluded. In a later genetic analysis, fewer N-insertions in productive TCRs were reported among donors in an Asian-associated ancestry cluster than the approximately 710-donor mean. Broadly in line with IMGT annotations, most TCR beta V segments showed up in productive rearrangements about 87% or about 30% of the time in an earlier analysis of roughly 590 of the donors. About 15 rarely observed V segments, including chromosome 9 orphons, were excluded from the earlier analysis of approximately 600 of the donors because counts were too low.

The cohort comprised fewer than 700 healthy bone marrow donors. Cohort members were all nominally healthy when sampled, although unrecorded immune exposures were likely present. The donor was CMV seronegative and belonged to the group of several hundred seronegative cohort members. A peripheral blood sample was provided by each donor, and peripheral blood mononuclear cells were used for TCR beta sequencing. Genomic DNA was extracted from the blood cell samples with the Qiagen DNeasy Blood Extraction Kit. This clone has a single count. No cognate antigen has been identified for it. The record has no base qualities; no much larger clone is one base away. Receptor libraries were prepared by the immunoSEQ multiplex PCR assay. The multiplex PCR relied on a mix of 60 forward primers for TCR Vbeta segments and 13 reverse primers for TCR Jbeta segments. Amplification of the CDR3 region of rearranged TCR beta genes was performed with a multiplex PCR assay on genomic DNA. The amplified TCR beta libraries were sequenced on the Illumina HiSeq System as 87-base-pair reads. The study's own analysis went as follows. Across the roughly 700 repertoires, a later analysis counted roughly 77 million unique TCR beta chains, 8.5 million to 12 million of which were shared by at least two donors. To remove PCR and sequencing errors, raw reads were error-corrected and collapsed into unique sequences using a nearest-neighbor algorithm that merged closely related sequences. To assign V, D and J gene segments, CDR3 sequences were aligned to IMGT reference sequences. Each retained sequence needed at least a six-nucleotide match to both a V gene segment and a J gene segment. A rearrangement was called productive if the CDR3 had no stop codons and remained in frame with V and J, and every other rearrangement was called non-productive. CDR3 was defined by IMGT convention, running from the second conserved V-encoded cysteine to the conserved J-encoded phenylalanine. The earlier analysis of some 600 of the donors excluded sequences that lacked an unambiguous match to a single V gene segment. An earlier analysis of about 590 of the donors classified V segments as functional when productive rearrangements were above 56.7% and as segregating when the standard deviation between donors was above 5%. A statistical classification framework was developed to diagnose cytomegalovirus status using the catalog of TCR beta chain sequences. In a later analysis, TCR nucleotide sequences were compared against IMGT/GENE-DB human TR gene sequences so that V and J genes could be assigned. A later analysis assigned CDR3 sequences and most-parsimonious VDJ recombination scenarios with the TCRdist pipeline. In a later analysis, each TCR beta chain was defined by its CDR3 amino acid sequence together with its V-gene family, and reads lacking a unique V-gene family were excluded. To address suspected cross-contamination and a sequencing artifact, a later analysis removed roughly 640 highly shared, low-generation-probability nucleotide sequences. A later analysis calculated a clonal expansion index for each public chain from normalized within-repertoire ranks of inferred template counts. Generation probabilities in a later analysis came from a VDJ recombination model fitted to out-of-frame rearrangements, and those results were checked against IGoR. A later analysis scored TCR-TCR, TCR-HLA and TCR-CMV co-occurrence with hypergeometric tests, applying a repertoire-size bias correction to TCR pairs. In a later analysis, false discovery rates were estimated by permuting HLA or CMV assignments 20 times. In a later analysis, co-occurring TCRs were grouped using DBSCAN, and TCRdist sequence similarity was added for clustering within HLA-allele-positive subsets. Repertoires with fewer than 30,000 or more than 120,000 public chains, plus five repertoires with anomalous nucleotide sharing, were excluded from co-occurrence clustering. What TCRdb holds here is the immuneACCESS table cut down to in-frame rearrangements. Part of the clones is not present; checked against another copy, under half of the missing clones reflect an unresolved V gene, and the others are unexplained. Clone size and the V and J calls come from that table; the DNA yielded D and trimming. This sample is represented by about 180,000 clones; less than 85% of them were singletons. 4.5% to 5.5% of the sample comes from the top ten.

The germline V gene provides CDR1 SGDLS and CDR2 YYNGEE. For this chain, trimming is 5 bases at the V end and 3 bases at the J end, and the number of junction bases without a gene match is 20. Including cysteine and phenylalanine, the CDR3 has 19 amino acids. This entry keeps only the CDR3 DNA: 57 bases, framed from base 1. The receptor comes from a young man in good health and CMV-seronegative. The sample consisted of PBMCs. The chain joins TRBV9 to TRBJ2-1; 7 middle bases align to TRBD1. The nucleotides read TGTGCCAGCAGTCCATCCGGGACAGTAGTCTTGTTGAGCTACAATGAGCAGTTCTTC. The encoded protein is CASSPSGTVVLLSYNEQFF. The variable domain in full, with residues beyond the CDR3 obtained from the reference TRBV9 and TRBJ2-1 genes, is DSGVTQTPKHLITATGQRVTLRCSPRSGDLSVYWYQQSLDQGLQFLIQYYNGEERAKGNILERFSAQQFPDLHSELNLSSLELGDSALYFCASSPSGTVVLLSYNEQFFGPGTRLTVL.